This is a list of T cell receptor beta chains from one sample in a study of blood T cell repertoires in COVID-19. The assay was immunoSEQ multiplex PCR, and TCRdb's table has in-frame clones only and misses some. Of about 68,000 clones listed, 91% were seen once; the top ten hold around 7.8%. Sample: peripheral blood. These receptors came from a man in his forties with COVID-19, enrolled during active disease. Both conserved end residues are part of each CDR3. The order of the fields is J gene, D gene, clone size, V gene, CDR3 protein, CDR3 DNA. The D gene is left open where the match is weak. Not every row has a clone size; where given, it reads once, few, many or a size class.

TRBJ2-1 - - TRBV6-5 CASSYSGSSYNEQFF TGTGCCAGCAGTTACTCTGGGAGCTCCTACAATGAGCAGTTCTTC
TRBJ2-5 - once TRBV4-2 CASSQDWDFQETQYF TGTGCCAGCAGCCAAGATTGGGACTTTCAAGAGACCCAGTACTTC
TRBJ1-2 - - TRBV5-1 CASSLEQEGYGYTF TGCGCCAGCAGCTTGGAACAGGAGGGCTATGGCTACACCTTC
TRBJ2-2 TRBD1 - TRBV6-1 CASSEAWTGTGELFF TGTGCCAGCAGTGAAGCATGGACAGGCACCGGGGAGCTGTTTTTT
TRBJ1-2 - - TRBV6-1 CASSEGTGGYGYTF TGTGCCAGCAGTGAAGGGACGGGGGGGTATGGCTACACCTTC
TRBJ1-6 - - TRBV5-1 CASSLGGGGNSPLHF TGCGCCAGCAGCTTGGGCGGGGGCGGTAATTCACCCCTCCACTTT
TRBJ1-1 - - TRBV4-1 CASSSALGGAEAFF TGCGCCAGCAGCTCAGCCCTAGGAGGCGCTGAAGCTTTCTTT
TRBJ2-2 TRBD2 - TRBV28 CASSFLAGGSDTGELFF TGTGCCAGCAGTTTCCTAGCGGGGGGCTCCGACACCGGGGAGCTGTTTTTT
TRBJ2-7 - - TRBV5-1 CASSLGGGQGNEQYF TGCGCCAGCAGCTTGGGGGGCGGGCAGGGGAACGAGCAGTACTTC
TRBJ2-7 - - TRBV6-5 CASSRGTSYEQYF TGTGCCAGCAGTCGGGGGACCTCCTACGAGCAGTACTTC